This T cell receptor (beta chain) was found in a study of regulatory T cells in long-lasting Graves disease. Study-level background: Antithyroid drug exposure in newly diagnosed Graves' patients had lasted under 3 months. Overall study results and limits: More public clonotypes were shared by persistent patients (fewer than 3,000) than by new patients (approximately 1,000). Under persistent disease, TRBV28, TRBJ1-2 and TRBJ2-5 were used preferentially. Owing to a sample size that was small, accuracy may have been reduced.

This clonotype has ten or more counts. Its antigen is currently unknown. Described time point: newly diagnosed GD, antithyroid drugs for less than 3 months. Making the TCR library involved RNA that had been extracted from PBMCs. The germline gives CDR1 DFQATT, CDR2 SNEGSKA (reference sequence). This CDR3 is 13 amino acids long. Trimming took 0 bases from V and 2 from J, leaving 8 bases between them. Construction of TCR beta libraries relied on iRepertoire HTBI primers and on Arm-PCR targeting CDR3 regions. MiXCR, applied by TCRdb to the multiplex PCR reads, yields one record per CDR3 protein. The repertoire consists of around 400,000 distinct CDR3 sequences, with 15% to 19% occurring once and the leading ten covering about a fifth.

The clonotype comes from a female donor with Graves disease. The rearrangement joins TRBV20-1 to TRBJ2-7; no firm D call. Sequencing was performed on peripheral blood mononuclear cells (PBMCs), taken at new diagnosis, from a patient treated with antithyroid drugs. The CDR3, as DNA: TGCAGTGCTAGAGATCAATCAGCCTACGAGCAGTACTTC. Protein sequence: CSARDQSAYEQYF.